This TCR beta chain was recorded in a study of shared clonotypes between healthy human individuals. Germline CDR1 KGHSH, CDR2 LQKENI. V gave up 3 bases and J gave up 0 bases, with 6 bases separating them. CDR3 length: 14 residues. Comment on this clone: Other nucleotide sequences in the sample specify the same CDR3.

Measured with immunoSEQ multiplex PCR; TCRdb has only the in-frame clones, and not every one. This repertoire shows more than 2 million clones, 95% found once; its top ten account for 0.13%. V is TRBV18 and J is TRBJ1-5; D is unresolved. The TCR sequence derives from a man between 18 and 35 years old in good health. The sequenced sample was naive CD4+ T cells sorted from blood. The sample's subset: CD45RA+ positively selected. The CDR3 coding sequence is TGTGCCAGCTCACCTCCAGATAGCAATCAGCCCCAGCATTTT. Translating gives CASSPPDSNQPQHF. The whole variable domain, filled in from reference TRBV18 and TRBJ1-5, reads NAGVMQNPRHLVRRRGQEARLRCSPMKGHSHVYWYRQLPEEGLKFMVYLQKENIIDESGMPKERFSAEFPKEGPSILRIQQVVRGDSAAYFCASSPPDSNQPQHFGDGTRLSIL.